Below, one T cell receptor (beta chain) is given with its context. The antigen remains unidentified. The same CDR3 also results from other DNA sequences found in this sample. V gave up 3 bases and J gave up 0 bases; unmatched junction bases: 0. The CDR3 is 15 residues long. Per the germline V gene, CDR1 is SGDLS and CDR2 is YYNGEE. This specimen belongs to a study of cytomegalovirus exposure and HLA in healthy donors. Findings of the study overall: Most of the TCR beta V segments (in an earlier analysis) were productive either about 87% or about 30% of the time. Common viral pathogens were later found to be apparently linked to several of the most significant clusters.

13 Jbeta primers and 60 Vbeta primers were used for the PCR. The table came from immunoSEQ multiplex PCR; TCRdb's copy has only in-frame clones and leaves some out. The table lists some 120,000 clones, 80% of them singletons. Input material: PBMCs. The sequence came from a man under 40 in good health and CMV-seronegative. The chain carries TRBV9 and TRBJ2-1; 10 bases are a match to TRBD2. As DNA, the CDR3 is TGTGCCAGCAGCGCTAGCGGGAGCTCCTACAATGAGCAGTTCTTC. Translating it yields CASSASGSSYNEQFF.